These 7 T cell receptor beta chains originate from one sample sequenced in a study of blood T cell repertoires in COVID-19. TCRdb's copy holds only in-frame clones and misses some; the assay was immunoSEQ multiplex PCR. There are under 300,000 clones in the sample; over 75% occur only once, and about 1.9% lies in the top ten. What was sequenced was peripheral blood. Source of these receptors: a young man who had recovered from COVID-19.

The V and J genes are TRBV5-6 and TRBJ1-1, with D unresolved. The CDR3 contains 13 residues. Trimming removed 7 bases at V and 6 bases at J, with 16 bases between. The germline CDR1 and CDR2 sequences are SGHDT and YYEEEE. CDR3 protein: CASGRGYGAEAFF. The CDR3 nucleotides are TGTGCCAGCGGCAGAGGTTATGGCGCTGAAGCTTTCTTT.

The genes are TRBV2 and TRBJ1-1; 9 bases align to TRBD1. This CDR3 has 16 amino acids. Germline CDR1 reads SNHLY; CDR2 reads FYNNEI. The V and J ends lost 6 bases and 0 bases, in that order; junction bases with no gene match: 8. In DNA, the CDR3 is TGTGCCAGCAGGGGACAGGGAGGGGGTATGAACACTGAAGCTTTCTTT. Amino acid sequence: CASRGQGGGMNTEAFF.

A word on this clone: The same CDR3 also results from other DNA sequences found in this sample. The rearrangement links TRBV11-3 to TRBJ1-1; D may be TRBD1 (6 bases). CDR3 length: 13 residues. Germline V gene lookup returns CDR1 SGHNT and CDR2 YENEEA. Trimming took off 4 bases at V and 3 bases at J, with 9 bases between the two ends. DNA for the CDR3: TGTGCCAGCAGCTCGTACAGGGACACTGAAGCTTTCTTT. Amino acid sequence: CASSSYRDTEAFF.

The rearrangement joins TRBV12-5 to TRBJ1-1; D remains ambiguous. Trimming left V 0 bases short and J 8 bases short, with 4 bases between. From germline, CDR1 is LGHNT and CDR2 FRNRAP. This CDR3 is built from 11 residues. The CDR3 protein is CASGLVTEAFF. CDR3 sequence (DNA): TGTGCTAGTGGTTTGGTAACAGAAGCTTTCTTT.

The V gene is TRBV11-3, the J gene TRBJ2-6; 7 bases are shared with TRBD2. The CDR3 runs to 14 residues. Unmatched junction bases numbered 5, after V lost 5 bases and J lost 7 bases. The germline V gene has CDR1 SGHNT and CDR2 YENEEA. This CDR3 is CASSVSGGANVLTF. The CDR3 region has the DNA TGTGCCAGCAGCGTATCGGGGGGAGCCAACGTCCTGACTTTC.

The chain is built from TRBV5-1 and TRBJ2-7; D unresolved. The CDR3 has 14 amino acids. CDR1 and CDR2 (germline): SGHRS, YFSETQ. V was shortened by 0 bases and J by 2 bases, with 9 bases between the two germline ends. The DNA for the CDR3 is TGCGCCAGCAGCTTGGTACCAGGTCCCTACGAGCAGTACTTC. The encoded protein is CASSLVPGPYEQYF.

This clone was found once. V and J are TRBV7-9 and TRBJ1-4; D possibly corresponds to TRBD1 (6 bases). The CDR3 sequence is 15 residues long. Trimming took 5 bases from V and 8 from J, leaving 18 bases between them. In germline, CDR1 is SEHNR, CDR2 FQNEAQ (reference sequence). The CDR3 region has the DNA TGTGCCAGCAGCACCCGCGGGGGGCGAGAAGAAAAACTGTTTTTT. Amino acid sequence: CASSTRGGREEKLFF.